This TCR beta chain is from a study of blood T cell repertoires in COVID-19. About the research overall: There were acute and convalescent COVID-19 samples, and they came from the United States, Italy and Spain. Sample material is recorded as cDNA or gDNA derived from T cells, B-cell-depleted T cells, or PBMCs.

In the original processing: Amplification from reference gene primers served as the basis for estimated nucleated cell counts. This table comes from immunoSEQ multiplex PCR, and its TCRdb copy is limited to in-frame clones, with some not included. Clone size and the V and J calls come from that table; the DNA yielded D and trimming. The sample contains 150,000 or so clones, about 93% of which appear only once. Germline-derived CDR1 and CDR2 are SGHTA and FQGTGA. CDR3 length: 13 amino acids. The V gene lost 7 bases and the J gene lost 2 bases, with 11 bases spanning the gap. The chain couples TRBV7-3 to TRBJ1-1; no firm D call. The sequenced sample was peripheral blood. The clonotype originates from a woman aged 45-65 years with acute or convalescent COVID-19. CDR3 in amino acids: CASTAGGNTEAFF. The DNA for the CDR3 is TGTGCCAGCACCGCGGGAGGCAACACTGAAGCTTTCTTT.